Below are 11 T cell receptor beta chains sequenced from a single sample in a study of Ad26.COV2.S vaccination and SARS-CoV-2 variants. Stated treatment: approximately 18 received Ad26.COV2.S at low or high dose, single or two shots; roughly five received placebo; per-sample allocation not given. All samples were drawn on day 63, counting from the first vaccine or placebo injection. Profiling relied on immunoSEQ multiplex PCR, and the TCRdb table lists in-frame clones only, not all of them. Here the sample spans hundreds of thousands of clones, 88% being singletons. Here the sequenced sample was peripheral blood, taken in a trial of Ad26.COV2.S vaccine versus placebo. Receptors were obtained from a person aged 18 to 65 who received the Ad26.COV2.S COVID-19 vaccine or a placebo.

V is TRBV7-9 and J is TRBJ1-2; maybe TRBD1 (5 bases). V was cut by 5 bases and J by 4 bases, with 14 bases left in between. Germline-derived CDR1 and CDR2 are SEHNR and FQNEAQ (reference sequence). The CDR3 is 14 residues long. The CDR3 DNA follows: TGTGCCAGCAGCCCCAGGGCTGGTGGCTATGGCTACACCTTC. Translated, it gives CASSPRAGGYGYTF.

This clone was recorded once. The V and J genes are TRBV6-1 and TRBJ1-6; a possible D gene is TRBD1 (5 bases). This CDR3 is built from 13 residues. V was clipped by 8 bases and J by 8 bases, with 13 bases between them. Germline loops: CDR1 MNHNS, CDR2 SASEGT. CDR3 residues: CASADSEHSPLHF. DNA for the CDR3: TGTGCCAGCGCCGACAGTGAACATTCACCCCTCCACTTT.

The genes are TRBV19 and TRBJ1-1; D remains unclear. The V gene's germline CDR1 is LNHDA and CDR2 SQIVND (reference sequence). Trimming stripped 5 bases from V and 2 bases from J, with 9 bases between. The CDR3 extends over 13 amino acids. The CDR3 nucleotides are TGTGCCAGTAGTTCCTACCGTAACACTGAAGCTTTCTTT. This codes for CASSSYRNTEAFF.

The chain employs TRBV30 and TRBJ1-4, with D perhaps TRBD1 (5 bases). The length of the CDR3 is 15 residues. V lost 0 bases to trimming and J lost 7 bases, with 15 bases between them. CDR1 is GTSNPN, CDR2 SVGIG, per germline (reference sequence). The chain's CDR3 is CAWSVRGADVEKLFF. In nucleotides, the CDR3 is TGTGCCTGGAGTGTACGAGGGGCTGACGTTGAAAAACTGTTTTTT.

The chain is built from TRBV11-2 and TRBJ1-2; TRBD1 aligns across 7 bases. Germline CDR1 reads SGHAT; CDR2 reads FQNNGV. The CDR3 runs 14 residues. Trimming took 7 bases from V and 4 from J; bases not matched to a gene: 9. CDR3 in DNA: TGTGCCAGCAAAGGACAGGTGAAGACCTATGGCTACACCTTC. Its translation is CASKGQVKTYGYTF.

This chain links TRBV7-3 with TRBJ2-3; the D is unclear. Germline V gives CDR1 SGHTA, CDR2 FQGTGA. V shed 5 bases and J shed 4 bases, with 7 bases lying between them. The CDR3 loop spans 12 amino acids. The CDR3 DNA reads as TGTGCCAGCAGCGTCACCCCAGATACGCAGTATTTT. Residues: CASSVTPDTQYF.

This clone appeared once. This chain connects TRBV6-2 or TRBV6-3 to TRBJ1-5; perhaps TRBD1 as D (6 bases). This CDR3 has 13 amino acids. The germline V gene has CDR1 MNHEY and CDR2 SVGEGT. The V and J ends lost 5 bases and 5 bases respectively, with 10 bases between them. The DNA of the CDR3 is TGTGCCAGCAGTACAGGGAGCTATCAGCCCCAGCATTTT. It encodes CASSTGSYQPQHF.

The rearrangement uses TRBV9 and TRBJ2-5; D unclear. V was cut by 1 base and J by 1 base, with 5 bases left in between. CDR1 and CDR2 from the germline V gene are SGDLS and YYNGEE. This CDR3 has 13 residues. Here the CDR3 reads CASSVWSQETQYF. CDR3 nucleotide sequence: TGTGCCAGCAGCGTATGGTCCCAAGAGACCCAGTACTTC.

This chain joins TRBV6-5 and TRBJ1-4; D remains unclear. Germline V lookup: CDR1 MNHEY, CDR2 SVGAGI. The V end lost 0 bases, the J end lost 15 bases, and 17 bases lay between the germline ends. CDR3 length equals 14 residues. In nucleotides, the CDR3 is TGTGCCAGCAGTTACTCGGGTAGCCGGCGTAATTTGTTTTTT. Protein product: CASSYSGSRRNLFF.

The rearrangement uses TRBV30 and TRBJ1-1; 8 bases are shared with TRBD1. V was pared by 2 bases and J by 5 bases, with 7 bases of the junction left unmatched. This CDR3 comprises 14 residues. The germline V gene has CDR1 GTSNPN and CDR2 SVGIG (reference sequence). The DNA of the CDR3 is TGTGCCTGGAGTCAGGGGGCGCAGACTACTGAAGCTTTCTTT. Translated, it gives CAWSQGAQTTEAFF.

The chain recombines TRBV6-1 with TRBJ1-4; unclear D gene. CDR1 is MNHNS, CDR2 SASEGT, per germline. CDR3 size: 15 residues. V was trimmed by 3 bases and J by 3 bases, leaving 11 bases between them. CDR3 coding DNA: TGTGCCAGCAGTGACCCCCGGCGGTCTAATGAAAAACTGTTTTTT. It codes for CASSDPRRSNEKLFF.